This T cell receptor beta chain was retrieved from a study of shared clonotypes between healthy human individuals. Study outcomes and limitations: There were few donors, and this limited the genetic and exposure-history diversity represented. In general, naive subsets displayed greater estimated richness than memory subsets did.

The V and J ends lost 1 base and 3 bases, in that order; junction bases with no gene match: 5. CDR1 and CDR2 from the germline V gene are SGDLS and YYNGEE. The CDR3 runs 15 residues. Assay execution proceeded at the deep level. An approximately 200 ng quantity of DNA, approximately 29,000 T cell genomes, went into the sorted-subset replicate PCRs. TCRdb keeps only in-frame clones here, not all; method: immunoSEQ multiplex PCR. The top ten hold approximately 1.7% of the sample, which has roughly 2,000,000 clones, 90% to 95% seen once. It was CD45RO-negative cells, positively selected for CCR7, that made up naive CD8 cells, with terminally differentiated effector memory CD45RA+ cells excluded. As concerns this clone: The antigen is undetermined. This sample also contains other DNA sequences that code for the same CDR3.

This sequence joins TRBV9 and TRBJ2-3; 7 nucleotides align to TRBD2. Sequences were obtained from naive CD8+ T cells from PBMCs. This TCR was sampled from a man younger than 35 in good health. Some clones in this sample may be carry-over from other donors' samples. CDR3 nucleotide sequence: TGTGCCAGCAGCGTATCCGGCGGGAGTACAGATACGCAGTATTTT. Amino acid sequence: CASSVSGGSTDTQYF.